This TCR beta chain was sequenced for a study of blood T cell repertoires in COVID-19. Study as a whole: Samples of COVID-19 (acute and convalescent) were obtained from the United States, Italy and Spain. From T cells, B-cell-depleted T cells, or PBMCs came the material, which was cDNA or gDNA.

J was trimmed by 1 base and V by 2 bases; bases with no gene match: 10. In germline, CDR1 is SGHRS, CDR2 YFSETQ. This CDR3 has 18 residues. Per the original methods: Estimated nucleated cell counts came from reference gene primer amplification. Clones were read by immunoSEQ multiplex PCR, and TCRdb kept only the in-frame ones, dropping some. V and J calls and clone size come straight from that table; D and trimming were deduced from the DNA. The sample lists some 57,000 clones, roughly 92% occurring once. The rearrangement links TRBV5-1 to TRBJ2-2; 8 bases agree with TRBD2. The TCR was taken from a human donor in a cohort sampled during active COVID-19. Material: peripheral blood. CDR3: CASSFGSGGTRNTGELFF. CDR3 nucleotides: TGCGCCAGCAGCTTTGGCTCGGGGGGGACCCGGAACACCGGGGAGCTGTTTTTT.